This T cell receptor (beta chain) was retrieved from a study of cytomegalovirus exposure and HLA in healthy donors. Of note for this clone: What it binds is unknown.

Findings and caveats of the study: Productive status was seen about 90% or about 30% of the time for most TCR beta V segments in an earlier analysis.

PCR used 60 Vbeta primers and 13 Jbeta primers. Data came from immunoSEQ multiplex PCR; TCRdb stores just in-frame clones and leaves some out. This table has some 150,000 clones, 80% to 90% appearing once. After removal of 5 bases from V and 0 bases from J, the junction contained 2 bases not matched to a gene. The germline V gene encodes CDR1 MDHEN and CDR2 SYDVKM. The CDR3 has 15 amino acids. The chain is built from TRBV28 and TRBJ2-1, with TRBD2 matching over 9 bases. The TCR comes from a woman aged 18-30 years in good health and CMV-seronegative. Material: PBMCs. The CDR3 sequence is CASSGSGSSYNEQFF. The CDR3 DNA follows: TGTGCCAGCAGTGGTAGCGGGAGCTCCTACAATGAGCAGTTCTTC.